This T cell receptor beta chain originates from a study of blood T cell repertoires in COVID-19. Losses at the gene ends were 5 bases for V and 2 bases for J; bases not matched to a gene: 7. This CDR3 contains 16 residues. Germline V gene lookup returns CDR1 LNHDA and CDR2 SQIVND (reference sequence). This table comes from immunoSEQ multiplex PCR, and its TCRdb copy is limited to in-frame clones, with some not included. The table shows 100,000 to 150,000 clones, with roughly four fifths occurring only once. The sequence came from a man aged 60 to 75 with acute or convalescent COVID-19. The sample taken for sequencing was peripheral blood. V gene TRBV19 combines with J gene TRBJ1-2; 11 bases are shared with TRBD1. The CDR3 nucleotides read TGTGCCAGTAGTTACTCCGGGACAGGGGGAAACTATGGCTACACCTTC. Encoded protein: CASSYSGTGGNYGYTF.